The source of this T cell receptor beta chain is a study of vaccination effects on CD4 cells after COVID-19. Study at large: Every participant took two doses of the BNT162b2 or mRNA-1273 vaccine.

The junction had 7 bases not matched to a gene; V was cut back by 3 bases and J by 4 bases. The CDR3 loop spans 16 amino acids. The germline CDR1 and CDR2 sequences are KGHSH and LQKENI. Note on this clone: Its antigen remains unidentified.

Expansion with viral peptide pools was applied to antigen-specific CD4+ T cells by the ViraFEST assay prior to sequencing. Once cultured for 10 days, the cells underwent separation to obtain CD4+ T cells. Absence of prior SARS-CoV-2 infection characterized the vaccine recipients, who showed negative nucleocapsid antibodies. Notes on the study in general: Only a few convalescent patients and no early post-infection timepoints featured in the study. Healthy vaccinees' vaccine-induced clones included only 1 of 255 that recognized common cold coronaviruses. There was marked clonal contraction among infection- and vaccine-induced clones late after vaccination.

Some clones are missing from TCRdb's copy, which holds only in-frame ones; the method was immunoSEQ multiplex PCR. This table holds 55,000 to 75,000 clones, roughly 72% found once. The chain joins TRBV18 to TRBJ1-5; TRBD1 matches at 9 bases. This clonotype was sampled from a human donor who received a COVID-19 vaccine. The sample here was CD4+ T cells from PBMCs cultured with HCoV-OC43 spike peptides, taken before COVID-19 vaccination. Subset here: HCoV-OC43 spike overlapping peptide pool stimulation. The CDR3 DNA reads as TGTGCCAGCTCACCGACCCCGGGACAGGGAAATCAGCCCCAGCATTTT. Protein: CASSPTPGQGNQPQHF.